What follows are 20 T cell receptor beta chains derived from one specimen sequenced in a study of post-analysis software for immune sequencing data. Their antigens remain unidentified. TCR beta cDNA libraries had unique molecular identifiers. TCRdb re-derived calls from the PCR reads in MiXCR, one entry per CDR3 protein. The data contain under 200,000 distinct CDR3 sequences, 25% to 35% of them singletons. Overall study results and limits: There were several TRBV segments more frequent in patients than controls, and TRBV5-6, TRBV5-1 and TRBV20-1 were among them.

Input material: blood. These receptors were taken from a girl aged 2 to 17 with multiple sclerosis.

The V call is TRBV5-1, the J call TRBJ2-3, with TRBD2 identical over 7 bases. V gave up 6 bases and J gave up 11 bases; unmatched junction bases: 15. The CDR3 has 14 residues. Germline V CDR1 and CDR2: SGHRS, YFSETQ. DNA of the CDR3: TGCGCCAGCAAAACTACGACTAGCCCCCATATGCAGTATTTT. This encodes CASKTTTSPHMQYF.

This clonotype was picked up many times. The V and J genes are TRBV20-1 and TRBJ2-3; 9 bases match TRBD2. CDR3 length: 14 amino acids. In germline, CDR1 is DFQATT, CDR2 SNEGSKA (reference sequence). The CDR3 DNA sequence: TGCTCGCCCTCGGGGCGGGGGGGCCGAGATACGCAGTATTTT. Translation gives CSPSGRGGRDTQYF.

This clonotype was observed at least ten times. The chain carries TRBV28 and TRBJ2-7; 11 positions match TRBD1. J was trimmed by 1 base and V by 6 bases; bases with no gene match: 8. The CDR3 runs 16 residues. The V gene's germline CDR1 is MDHEN and CDR2 SYDVKM. DNA for the CDR3: TGTGCCAGCAGCAGGACAGGGGGCGGACGATCCTACGAGCAGTACTTC. It yields the protein CASSRTGGGRSYEQYF.

V usage is TRBV7-6 and J usage is TRBJ1-3, with 8 nucleotides matching TRBD1. V was clipped by 5 bases and J by 0 bases; unmatched bases: 6. This CDR3 is built from 16 residues. CDR1 is SGHVS and CDR2 is FNYEAQ in the germline V gene. DNA of the CDR3: TGTGCCAGCAGCCCGGACAGGGCCCGCTCTGGAAACACCATATATTTT. Protein sequence: CASSPDRARSGNTIYF. The full variable domain, its missing parts supplied by reference TRBV7-6 and TRBJ1-3, is GAGVSQSPRYKVTKRGQDVALRCDPISGHVSLYWYRQALGQGPEFLTYFNYEAQQDKSGLPNDRFSAERPEGSISTLTIQRTEQRDSAMYRCASSPDRARSGNTIYFGEGSWLTVV.

The rearrangement links TRBV5-1 to TRBJ1-1, with TRBD1 matching over 10 bases. The germline CDR1 and CDR2 sequences are SGHRS and YFSETQ. The junction had 13 bases not matched to a gene; V was cut back by 4 bases and J by 1 base. The CDR3 has 18 amino acids. Written as DNA, the CDR3 is TGCGCCAGCAGCCGGGGGAGGACAGGGGGGTATGGGAACACTGAAGCTTTCTTT. This gives the protein CASSRGRTGGYGNTEAFF.

The table lists this clonotype with many counts. This sequence joins TRBV29-1 and TRBJ2-1; D is perhaps TRBD1 (6 bases). Germline V gene sequence: CDR1 SQVTM, CDR2 ANQGSEA. V lost 7 bases to trimming and J lost 1 base, with 11 bases between them. The CDR3 consists of 13 residues. CDR3 DNA sequence: TGCAGCGCACAGGGAACATCCTACAATGAGCAGTTCTTC. This encodes CSAQGTSYNEQFF.

This clonotype was seen at least ten times. The chain carries TRBV12-3 or TRBV12-4 and TRBJ1-5, with 7 bases identical to TRBD1. V was clipped by 5 bases and J by 4 bases; unmatched bases: 2. CDR3 length equals 13 residues. The CDR3 region is CASSPRGNQPQHF. The CDR3 nucleotides are TGTGCCAGCAGTCCCAGGGGGAATCAGCCCCAGCATTTT.

This chain joins TRBV18 and TRBJ2-1; D remains ambiguous. Germline CDR1 and CDR2: KGHSH and LQKENI. V gave up 8 bases and J gave up 10 bases, with 18 bases separating them. The CDR3 has 13 amino acids. CDR3: CASLSDGKPEQFF. For the CDR3, the DNA is TGTGCCAGCCTTTCGGACGGCAAACCAGAGCAGTTCTTC.

V and J are TRBV7-9 and TRBJ2-5, with 14 bases lining up with TRBD2. This CDR3 has 17 residues. Germline CDR1 SEHNR, CDR2 FQNEAQ (reference sequence). Trimming at V came to 5 bases and at J to 4 bases, leaving 9 bases not matched to a gene. CDR3 DNA sequence: TGTGCCAGCAGCCCGGGACTAGCGGGAGTGTGGGGAGAGACCCAGTACTTC. It yields the protein CASSPGLAGVWGETQYF.

The V call is TRBV29-1, the J call TRBJ2-7; D may be TRBD2 (5 bases). The CDR3 contains 13 residues. V was clipped by 5 bases and J by 2 bases, with 13 bases between them. CDR1 is SQVTM, CDR2 ANQGSEA, per germline. The chain's CDR3 is CSVQSWRTYEQYF. CDR3 sequence (DNA): TGCAGCGTTCAGTCGTGGAGGACCTACGAGCAGTACTTC.

This clonotype was observed at least ten times. V is TRBV5-6 and J is TRBJ2-7; D not resolved. The CDR3 is 13 residues long. The V end was cut by 0 bases, the J end by 1 base, with 5 bases between. Per the germline V gene, CDR1 is SGHDT and CDR2 is YYEEEE. The CDR3 DNA follows: TGTGCCAGCAGCTTGGGGGTTTCCTACGAGCAGTACTTC. Residues: CASSLGVSYEQYF.

This clonotype has more than one count but fewer than ten. The chain links TRBV6-2 or TRBV6-3 to TRBJ1-2; TRBD1 is a possible D gene (5 bases). The CDR3 has 12 amino acids. The germline V and J ends were trimmed by 6 bases and 4 bases, with 9 bases remaining between them. Germline CDR1 and CDR2: MNHEY and SVGEGT. CDR3 DNA sequence: TGTGCCAGCAGCAGGGTACTCTATGGCTACACCTTC. Its protein is CASSRVLYGYTF.

On this clonotype: A much larger clone differs by one base, so this may be a read error. The genes are TRBV20-1 and TRBJ2-3, with TRBD2 matching over 7 bases. The V gene end was trimmed by 2 bases and the J gene end by 6 bases; junction bases not matched to a gene: 2. The CDR3 has 12 residues. Germline-derived CDR1 and CDR2 are DFQATT and SNEGSKA (reference sequence). The chain's CDR3 is CSARFGGDTQYF. The CDR3 DNA reads TGCAGTGCTAGATTCGGGGGGGATACGCAGTATTTT.

In this sample, this clonotype turned up once. V is TRBV6-5 and J is TRBJ2-1, with 14 bases that match TRBD2. This CDR3 contains 15 residues. Looked up from germline, CDR1 is MNHEY and CDR2 is SVGAGI. J lost 7 bases, V lost 9 bases, and 8 bases had no gene match. The CDR3 nucleotides read TGTGCCAGTAGACCAGGACTAGCGGGAGGTAATGAGCAGTTCTTC. Its protein product is CASRPGLAGGNEQFF.

For the CDR3, the DNA is TGTGCCAGCAGTCCTTGGGACTTTGGGCTGACTAGCACAGATACGCAGTATTTT. Its translation: CASSPWDFGLTSTDTQYF. The rearrangement links TRBV28 to TRBJ2-3; D may be TRBD2 (6 bases). The CDR3 has 18 amino acids. Trimming took 5 bases from V and 0 from J, leaving 21 bases between them. The germline CDR1 and CDR2 sequences are MDHEN and SYDVKM.

Many counts were recorded for this clonotype. CDR3 residues: CASTWDSREQYF. CDR3 in DNA: TGCGCCAGCACCTGGGACTCTCGGGAGCAGTACTTC. V usage is TRBV5-1 and J usage is TRBJ2-7, with D possibly being TRBD2 (6 bases). CDR1 and CDR2 (germline): SGHRS, YFSETQ. Between the trimmed V and J ends, which lost 6 bases and 7 bases, there was a span of 14 bases. The CDR3 spans 12 residues. The full variable domain, in which reference TRBV5-1 and TRBJ2-7 provide the parts outside the CDR3, is KAGVTQTPRYLIKTRGQQVTLSCSPISGHRSVSWYQQTPGQGLQFLFEYFSETQRNKGNFPGRFSGRQFSNSRSEMNVSTLELGDSALYLCASTWDSREQYFGPGTRLTVT.

This clonotype was observed a handful of times. V is TRBV5-1 and J is TRBJ2-3; no reliable D call. Germline CDR1 reads SGHRS; CDR2 reads YFSETQ. V lost 5 bases and J lost 3, with 10 bases in between. There are 13 residues in the CDR3. The CDR3 sequence: CASRGHVTDTQYF. The CDR3 DNA reads TGCGCCAGCAGGGGCCATGTGACAGATACGCAGTATTTT.

Of note for this clonotype: A much more abundant neighbour one base away suggests this may be a read error. V gene TRBV7-9 combines with J gene TRBJ2-7; 7 positions match TRBD2. Germline CDR1 reads SEHNR; CDR2 reads FQNEAQ (reference sequence). There are 15 residues in the CDR3. The DNA for the CDR3 is TGTGACAGCAGCTTTTTAACGGGAGGAAACTACGAGCAGTACTTC. It codes for CDSSFLTGGNYEQYF.

The chain has TRBV12-3 or TRBV12-4 and TRBJ2-3; D call uncertain. Trimming cost V 4 bases and J 4 bases, with 18 bases left between them. This CDR3 has 16 amino acids. The CDR3 here is CASSSTGPLRADTQYF. The CDR3 region has the DNA TGTGCCAGCAGTTCAACCGGGCCCCTAAGAGCAGATACGCAGTATTTT.

This clonotype has ten or more counts. V usage is TRBV20-1 and J usage is TRBJ1-2, with 9 nucleotides matching TRBD1. The V gene's germline CDR1 is DFQATT and CDR2 SNEGSKA (reference sequence). The CDR3 is 14 residues long. The trim removed 4 bases at V and 8 bases at J, leaving 11 bases unmatched. In nucleotides, the CDR3 is TGCAGTGCTACGGCCCCACAGGGGGCGCGCGGCTACACCTTC. This codes for CSATAPQGARGYTF.